Below are 26 T cell receptor beta chains sequenced from a single sample in a study of OX40 agonist ivuxolimab in advanced cancers. Using immunoSEQ multiplex PCR, the repertoire was profiled, and TCRdb retains in-frame clones only, with some absent. The sample lists approximately 12,000 clones, less than 80% occurring once. The material sequenced was CD4+ or CD8+ T cells sorted from blood, taken in a trial of the OX40 agonist ivuxolimab. The source is an adult with an advanced solid tumor such as melanoma, head and neck, liver or kidney cancer.

The chain carries TRBV5-1 and TRBJ1-1; TRBD1 matches 7 bases. With V trimmed by 0 bases and J by 0 bases, 8 bases remained unmatched. From germline, CDR1 is SGHRS and CDR2 YFSETQ. The CDR3 totals 17 residues. The CDR3 spells CASSLEPGGNMNTEAFF. The DNA of the CDR3 is TGCGCCAGCAGCTTGGAGCCAGGGGGAAACATGAACACTGAAGCTTTCTTT.

The chain carries TRBV6-5 and TRBJ1-2, with D hard to call. The CDR3 has 15 residues. V was trimmed by 5 bases and J by 1 base, leaving 14 bases between them. Germline V gene data show CDR1 as MNHEY and CDR2 as SVGAGI. The CDR3 bases are TGTGCCAGCAGTCTAACCCGGACGGATAACTATGGCTACACCTTC. Translation: CASSLTRTDNYGYTF.

This clone was observed a few times. The genes are TRBV27 and TRBJ1-2, with a weak D call TRBD1 (5 bases). The CDR3 is 13 residues long. Germline V lookup: CDR1 MNHEY, CDR2 SMNVEV (reference sequence). The ends were cut back, 8 bases at V and 4 bases at J, with 14 bases in the middle. This CDR3 is CASGNGAGYGYTF. CDR3 bases: TGTGCCAGCGGCAACGGGGCAGGCTATGGCTACACCTTC.

This clone came up a few times. This chain joins TRBV11-1 and TRBJ1-1; D remains ambiguous. The V gene's germline CDR1 is SGHAT and CDR2 FQDESV (reference sequence). The CDR3 is 13 amino acids. V was trimmed by 2 bases and J by 11 bases, leaving 15 bases between them. CDR3 loop: CASSLTARRGAFF. CDR3 nucleotide sequence: TGTGCCAGCAGCTTAACCGCCAGGCGAGGGGCTTTCTTT.

The J gene is TRBJ2-5, the V gene TRBV28; D unresolved. From germline, CDR1 is MDHEN and CDR2 SYDVKM. The CDR3 spans 11 residues. Deletions cut 4 bases from V and 5 bases from J, with 5 bases between. CDR3 amino acids: CASSSMETQYF. The CDR3 DNA reads TGTGCCAGCAGTTCTATGGAGACCCAGTACTTC.

The rearrangement joins TRBV7-9 to TRBJ2-5, with D possibly matching TRBD1 (5 bases). There are 14 residues in the CDR3. V dropped 1 base and J dropped 3 bases, with 9 bases sitting between them. CDR1 and CDR2 (germline): SEHNR, FQNEAQ (reference sequence). In DNA, the CDR3 is TGTGCCAGCAGCTTAGTTACAGGAGAAGAGACCCAGTACTTC. It codes for CASSLVTGEETQYF.

This sequence joins TRBV19 and TRBJ2-7; unclear D gene. In germline, CDR1 is LNHDA, CDR2 SQIVND (reference sequence). V lost 5 bases and J lost 2, with 10 bases in between. The CDR3 spans 13 residues. The CDR3 bases are TGTGCCAGTAGTTATGGGGTACCCTACGAGCAGTACTTC. Its protein is CASSYGVPYEQYF.

The J gene is TRBJ2-1, the V gene TRBV7-2, with 9 bases lining up with TRBD2. Germline-derived CDR1 and CDR2 are SGHTA and FQGNSA. V trimming: 2 bases; J trimming: 7 bases; junction bases outside the gene matches: 9. CDR3 length: 16 residues. CDR3 in DNA: TGTGCCAGCAGCTTACTAGGGCGGGGGGGCCTTAATGAGCAGTTCTTC. Its translation is CASSLLGRGGLNEQFF.

V usage is TRBV10-2 and J usage is TRBJ2-5; 12 bases align to TRBD2. Germline V CDR1 and CDR2: WSHSY, SAAADI. This CDR3 has 14 residues. V trimming: 4 bases; J trimming: 11 bases; junction bases outside the gene matches: 8. The CDR3: CASSGASGRDWQYF. CDR3 sequence (DNA): TGCGCCAGCAGTGGGGCTAGCGGGAGGGATTGGCAGTACTTC.

The chain uses TRBV5-1 and TRBJ1-4; TRBD1 agrees at 8 bases. The V gene's germline CDR1 is SGHRS and CDR2 YFSETQ. This CDR3 has 14 amino acids. J gave up 8 bases and V 3 bases, and 6 bases lay outside the gene matches. The CDR3 DNA sequence: TGCGCCAGCAGCTCCGGACAGGGCGAGGAAAAACTGTTTTTT. Translated: CASSSGQGEEKLFF.

This chain links TRBV7-6 with TRBJ1-1, with D uncertain. Germline V gene data show CDR1 as SGHVS and CDR2 as FNYEAQ. Trimming left V 4 bases short and J 2 bases short, with 5 bases between. This CDR3 spans 12 amino acids. Written as DNA, the CDR3 is TGTGCCAGCAGCTACCCAAACACTGAAGCTTTCTTT. This sequence encodes CASSYPNTEAFF. The full variable domain, its missing parts supplied by reference TRBV7-6 and TRBJ1-1, is GAGVSQSPRYKVTKRGQDVALRCDPISGHVSLYWYRQALGQGPEFLTYFNYEAQQDKSGLPNDRFSAERPEGSISTLTIQRTEQRDSAMYRCASSYPNTEAFFGQGTRLTVV.

Notes on this clone: One end of the junction is discordant with germline, which a read error may explain. The chain links TRBV5-3 to TRBJ2-5; D might be TRBD2 (6 bases). TRBV5-3 is classed as an ORF, of uncertain function. The CDR3 sequence is 13 residues long. The CDR3 sequence: CASSLPSEETQYF. The CDR3 DNA is TGTGCCAGCAGCTTGCCTAGCGAGGAGACCCAGTACTTC.

This chain connects TRBV19 to TRBJ2-3; TRBD2 matches 7 bases. The CDR3 extends over 14 amino acids. Germline V gives CDR1 LNHDA, CDR2 SQIVND (reference sequence). V shed 8 bases and J 6 bases; nucleotides not matched to a gene: 11. CDR3 DNA sequence: TGTGCCAGTTCTCTGAGGGAGGGCCAGGATACGCAGTATTTT. Encoded protein: CASSLREGQDTQYF.

This clone is deemed medium-sized. This chain uses TRBV19 with TRBJ2-1; D gene uncertain. Germline-derived CDR1 and CDR2 are LNHDA and SQIVND (reference sequence). This CDR3 region has 15 residues. The V end was cut by 2 bases, the J end by 3 bases, with 11 bases between. The CDR3, as DNA: TGTGCCAGTAGTATACCATCGGCTCACTACAATGAGCAGTTCTTC. This encodes CASSIPSAHYNEQFF. The full variable domain, completed using reference TRBV19 and TRBJ2-1, is DGGITQSPKYLFRKEGQNVTLSCEQNLNHDAMYWYRQDPGQGLRLIYYSQIVNDFQKGDIAEGYSVSREKKESFPLTVTSAQKNPTAFYLCASSIPSAHYNEQFFGPGTRLTVL.

This clone has only a few counts. CDR3 DNA: TGCGCCAGCAGCTCACGACAGGGAGTGGAGACTGAAGCTTTCTTT. Translating gives CASSSRQGVETEAFF. J is TRBJ1-1 and V is TRBV4-1, with 7 nucleotides matching TRBD1. CDR1 MGHRA and CDR2 YSYEKL come from the germline V gene. After removal of 5 bases from V and 5 bases from J, the junction contained 11 bases not matched to a gene. CDR3 length: 15 amino acids.

The J gene is TRBJ2-3, the V gene TRBV29-1, with 8 bases fitting TRBD1. The germline gives CDR1 SQVTM, CDR2 ANQGSEA. The CDR3 sequence is 13 residues long. J gave up 2 bases and V 6 bases, and 4 bases lay outside the gene matches. CDR3: CSVEDRATDTQYF. In nucleotides, the CDR3 is TGCAGCGTCGAGGACAGGGCCACAGATACGCAGTATTTT.

The chain has TRBV19 and TRBJ1-2, with D possibly being TRBD1 (5 bases). This CDR3 is 16 amino acids long. V was shortened by 3 bases and J by 4 bases, with 18 bases between the two germline ends. Germline V lookup: CDR1 LNHDA, CDR2 SQIVND (reference sequence). In DNA form, the CDR3 reads TGTGCCAGTAGTATGTCGGAAGGGGCCTATTTCTATGGCTACACCTTC. Residues: CASSMSEGAYFYGYTF.

The V gene is TRBV9, the J gene TRBJ2-5, with D perhaps being TRBD1 or TRBD2 (6 bases each). CDR3 size: 14 residues. Trimming took 4 bases from V and 5 from J, leaving 15 bases between them. The germline V gene encodes CDR1 SGDLS and CDR2 YYNGEE. This CDR3 is CASSPVGGGETQYF. DNA of the CDR3: TGTGCCAGCAGCCCAGTGGGGGGCGGGGAGACCCAGTACTTC.

This clone was seen only once. Here the CDR3 reads CASSSPKLFETGNLSYEQYF. DNA of the CDR3: TGTGCCAGCAGTTCACCCAAACTATTCGAGACAGGCAACCTCTCCTACGAGCAGTACTTC. The V gene is TRBV28, the J gene TRBJ2-7, with D possibly being TRBD1 (6 bases). The length of the CDR3 is 20 residues. Trimming removed 4 bases at V and 0 bases at J, with 28 bases between. Per germline, CDR1 MDHEN and CDR2 SYDVKM.

The V and J genes are TRBV6-1 and TRBJ1-2, with D hard to call. Germline CDR1 MNHNS, CDR2 SASEGT. The CDR3 covers 13 residues. Trimming stripped 3 bases from V and 4 bases from J, with 9 bases between. The CDR3 DNA reads as TGTGCCAGCAGTGAGAGGGATTCCTATGGCTACACCTTC. This translates into CASSERDSYGYTF.

The V gene is TRBV11-2, the J gene TRBJ2-7, with 12 bases that match TRBD1. V was pared by 3 bases and J by 2 bases, with 8 bases of the junction left unmatched. CDR1 SGHAT and CDR2 FQNNGV come from the germline V gene. This CDR3 has 17 amino acids. The CDR3 sequence is CASSLGTGGEYTYEQYF. Written as DNA, the CDR3 is TGTGCCAGCAGCTTGGGGACAGGGGGCGAATATACCTACGAGCAGTACTTC.

This clone was seen more than once but under ten times. The gene calls are TRBV27 and TRBJ1-5; unclear D gene. With 3 bases removed from V and 0 bases from J, the gap between germline ends came to 9 bases. The CDR3 covers 15 residues. Per the germline V gene, CDR1 is MNHEY and CDR2 is SMNVEV (reference sequence). As DNA, the CDR3 is TGTGCCAGCAGTTTTAAAGCTTATAGCAATCAGCCCCAGCATTTT. Its protein is CASSFKAYSNQPQHF.

This clone was picked up a small number of times. The chain recombines TRBV4-2 with TRBJ2-5; perhaps TRBD2 as D (6 bases). The CDR3 spans 13 residues. The V gene's germline CDR1 is LGHNA and CDR2 YNFKEQ. V lost 5 bases, J lost 5 bases, and 12 bases lay in between. The CDR3 nucleotides read TGTGCCAGCAGCTTGCCTAGCGAGGAGACCCAGTACTTC. This encodes CASSLPSEETQYF.

The chain has TRBV11-2 and TRBJ2-7; D is unresolved. V was trimmed by 0 bases and J by 5 bases, leaving 8 bases between them. CDR1 and CDR2 (germline): SGHAT, FQNNGV. This CDR3 region has 13 residues. CDR3 sequence reads: CASSLDGVHEQYF. The CDR3 region has the DNA TGTGCCAGCAGCTTAGATGGCGTCCACGAGCAGTACTTC.

This clone was found once. V gene TRBV27 combines with J gene TRBJ2-2; D remains unclear. CDR3 length equals 17 residues. Trimming pared 6 bases from V and 6 bases from J, leaving 23 bases between. From germline, CDR1 is MNHEY and CDR2 SMNVEV (reference sequence). The CDR3 bases are TGTGCCAGCAGCCTCACCTTCGCAAGGGCGGTGGCCGGGGAGCTGTTTTTT. Its protein product is CASSLTFARAVAGELFF.

The chain combines TRBV5-4 with TRBJ2-7, with TRBD1 identical over 10 bases. The V segment lost 3 bases and the J segment 6 bases; nucleotides outside the gene matches: 0. Germline V gene sequence: CDR1 SGHNT, CDR2 YYREEE (reference sequence). CDR3 length equals 12 residues. The CDR3 region is CASSWDRGEQYF. The CDR3 DNA reads as TGTGCCAGCAGCTGGGACAGGGGCGAGCAGTACTTC. The whole variable domain, filled in from reference TRBV5-4 and TRBJ2-7, reads ETGVTQSPTHLIKTRGQQVTLRCSSQSGHNTVSWYQQALGQGPQFIFQYYREEENGRGNFPPRFSGLQFPNYSSELNVNALELDDSALYLCASSWDRGEQYFGPGTRLTVT.